This T cell receptor beta chain appears in the sequencing data of a study of cytomegalovirus exposure and HLA in healthy donors. The PCR was carried out with 60 Vbeta primers and 13 Jbeta primers. Measured with immunoSEQ multiplex PCR; TCRdb has only the in-frame clones, and not every one. The sample includes roughly 70,000 clones, roughly four fifths of them seen just once. For this clone: Its specificity is unknown.

The CDR3 consists of 14 residues. CDR1 and CDR2 from the germline V gene are ENHRY and SYGVKD. V gave up 8 bases and J gave up 4 bases; unmatched junction bases: 5. Whole-study results and caveats: There were reportedly fewer N-insertions in an Asian-associated ancestry cluster than the approximately 670-donor mean, in a later analysis. The authors assumed roughly uniform sequencing depth across donors for presence/absence analyses. The study recorded 160 or so TCR beta chains that were cytomegalovirus-associated.

The receptor comes from a man aged 50 or older in good health and CMV-seronegative. The sequencing input was PBMCs. This chain connects TRBV10-3 to TRBJ2-1; TRBD2 agrees at 10 bases. Here the CDR3 DNA reads TGTGCCATCCGAGCGGGAGGGCAATACAATGAGCAGTTCTTC. This sequence encodes CAIRAGGQYNEQFF.